This record looks at one T cell receptor beta chain sequence and its context. Its recognized antigen is unknown. No clone much larger than this one lies a single base away; base qualities are absent. Library preparation was by the immunoSEQ multiplex PCR assay. In the paper's pipeline: A statistical classification framework was built for diagnosing cytomegalovirus status from the catalog of TCR beta chain sequences. Sourced from immuneACCESS, this table was stored by TCRdb with only in-frame sequences that have V and J called. A share of the clones is absent; for the studies checked, an unresolved V gene accounts for under half, and the remainder has no known explanation. D and trimming were read from the DNA, whereas the V and J calls and clone size are those reported in that table. For this sample there are over 150,000 clones; about 86% appear just once. Around 2.1% of the sample belongs to the ten largest clones.

The germline V gene specifies SGHAT as CDR1 and FQNNGV as CDR2. The CDR3, from cysteine to phenylalanine, totals 16 residues. Only the CDR3 region is kept as DNA, spanning 48 bases read in frame from base 1. The germline V end is reduced by 5 bases and the J end by 3 bases; junction bases left unmatched: 9. This sample was taken from a study of cytomegalovirus exposure and HLA in healthy donors (dated by TCRdb to the late 2010s). Study-level background: A later analysis indicated that the 95 to 150 validation repertoires were generated on the platform also employed for the 666 repertoires of the first cohort. A separate validation cohort of roughly 110 different subjects was used in addition to the 666-subject first cohort. The study combined high-throughput TCR immunosequencing, statistical association of individual TCRs with disease status, and machine learning to predict cytomegalovirus infection status. The study aimed to test whether cataloging public T cell receptors could reveal signatures of past pathogen exposure. What the research found in general, with its limitations: Across donors, most TCR sequences were observed very rarely, whereas some public TCRs were present in many individuals. A later analysis found that TCRs clustered in the first cohort also tended to co-occur in the roughly 120 validation repertoires, with just under 95% of cluster scores above 0. A later analysis had no HLA typing for the validation cohort, so co-occurrence there was scored across all 120 repertoires. A few of the identified cytomegalovirus-associated TCR beta chains were confirmed in vitro to be specific for cytomegalovirus antigens. According to the authors, the approach could potentially be generalized to other disease states and immunological phenotypes. The study listed 164 TCR beta chains as associated with cytomegalovirus. The classifier was reported to diagnose cytomegalovirus status with high specificity and sensitivity in both the original and validation cohorts.

Donors formed part of the validation cohort, which comprised 95 to 150 subjects and was distinct from the first cohort of under 800 subjects. The V and J segments used are TRBV11-2 and TRBJ2-1; 8 central nucleotides agree with TRBD2. This receptor was obtained from a human donor in good health. Sequences were obtained from PBMCs. In nucleotide form, the sequence is TGTGCCAGCAGCCGAACTAGCGGCAATGTCTACAATGAGCAGTTCTTC. Translation gives CASSRTSGNVYNEQFF.